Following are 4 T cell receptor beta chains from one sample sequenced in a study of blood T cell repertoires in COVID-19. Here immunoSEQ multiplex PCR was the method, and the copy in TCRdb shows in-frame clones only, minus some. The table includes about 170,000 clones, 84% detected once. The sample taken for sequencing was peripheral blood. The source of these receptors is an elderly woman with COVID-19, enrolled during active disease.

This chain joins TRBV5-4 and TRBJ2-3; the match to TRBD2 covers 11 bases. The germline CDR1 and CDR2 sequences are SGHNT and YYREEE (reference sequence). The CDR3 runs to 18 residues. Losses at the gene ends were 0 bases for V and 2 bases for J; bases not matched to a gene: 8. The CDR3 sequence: CASSLVPGTSGFTDTQYF. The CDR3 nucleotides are TGTGCCAGCAGCTTGGTCCCCGGGACTAGCGGTTTCACAGATACGCAGTATTTT.

The CDR3 is CARSLGRLAVDTQYF. The CDR3 bases are TGTGCCAGAAGCTTAGGGCGGCTAGCGGTAGATACGCAGTATTTT. The chain uses TRBV5-3 and TRBJ2-3; 7 bases fit TRBD2. TRBV5-3 carries the ORF label, with uncertain function. V shed 2 bases and J 5 bases; nucleotides not matched to a gene: 8. This CDR3 has 15 residues.

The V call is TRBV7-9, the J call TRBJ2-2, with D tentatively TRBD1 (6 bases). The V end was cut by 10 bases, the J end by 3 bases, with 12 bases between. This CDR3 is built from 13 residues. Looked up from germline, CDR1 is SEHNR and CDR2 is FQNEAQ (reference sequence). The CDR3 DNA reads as TGTGCCATAGGGGGAAGATACACCGGGGAGCTGTTTTTT. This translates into CAIGGRYTGELFF.

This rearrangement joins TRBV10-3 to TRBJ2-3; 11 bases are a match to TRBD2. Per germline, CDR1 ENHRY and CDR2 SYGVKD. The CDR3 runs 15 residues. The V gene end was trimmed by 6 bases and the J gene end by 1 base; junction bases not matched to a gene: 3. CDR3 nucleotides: TGTGCCATCAGCACTAGCGGGGGCCGCACAGATACGCAGTATTTT. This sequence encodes CAISTSGGRTDTQYF.